The 13 T cell receptor beta chains in this list originate from one sample, sequenced in a study of blood T cell repertoires in COVID-19. Assay: immunoSEQ multiplex PCR; the TCRdb copy retains only in-frame clones and omits some. The profile shows roughly 160,000 clones, about 84% of them singletons. Sequencing was carried out using PBMCs or T cells enriched from blood (not recorded which). These receptor sequences come from a woman aged 40 to 49 with acute COVID-19.

The table lists this clone with a count of one. The chain recombines TRBV6-5 with TRBJ2-1; 14 bases are a match to TRBD2. The germline CDR1 and CDR2 sequences are MNHEY and SVGAGI. J lost 7 bases, V lost 6 bases, and 5 bases had no gene match. The CDR3 covers 15 residues. CDR3 sequence (DNA): TGTGCCAGCAGCCGAAGGACTAGCGGGAGGAATGAGCAGTTCTTC. Its translation: CASSRRTSGRNEQFF.

The rearrangement uses TRBV18 and TRBJ1-3; D is unclear. Germline lookup yields CDR1 KGHSH and CDR2 LQKENI. Trimming took 2 bases from V and 4 from J, leaving 12 bases between them. The CDR3 extends over 15 amino acids. CDR3 bases: TGTGCCAGCTCACCAGGTGCAGGTTCAGGAAACACCATATATTTT. It yields the protein CASSPGAGSGNTIYF.

This clone was counted a single time. V usage is TRBV30 and J usage is TRBJ1-1; perhaps TRBD1 as D (5 bases). The CDR3 extends over 17 amino acids. Germline CDR1 GTSNPN, CDR2 SVGIG (reference sequence). V lost 0 bases and J lost 1, with 18 bases in between. CDR3 nucleotide sequence: TGTGCCTGGAGTGTACCGACGTTCGACAGAAGGAACACTGAAGCTTTCTTT. As protein: CAWSVPTFDRRNTEAFF.

V usage is TRBV29-1 and J usage is TRBJ2-1; 8 bases are a match to TRBD1. Germline V CDR1 and CDR2: SQVTM, ANQGSEA. This CDR3 is built from 15 residues. J was trimmed by 4 bases and V by 0 bases; bases with no gene match: 5. For the CDR3, the DNA is TGCAGCGTTGAAGATTTACAGGGGGTTTACAATGAGCAGTTCTTC. This sequence encodes CSVEDLQGVYNEQFF.

The chain is built from TRBV7-3 and TRBJ2-7; TRBD1 aligns across 7 bases. The CDR3 totals 16 residues. With 4 bases clipped from V and 3 bases from J, the junction kept 12 bases outside the gene matches. Germline CDR1 SGHTA, CDR2 FQGTGA. In DNA, the CDR3 is TGTGCCAGCAGCTCACGGTCCGGGACAGCTTACTACGAGCAGTACTTC. It yields the protein CASSSRSGTAYYEQYF.

The chain uses TRBV25-1 and TRBJ1-1, with D perhaps TRBD1 (6 bases). The CDR3 consists of 16 residues. Germline values: CDR1 MGHDK, CDR2 SYGVNS. The V gene lost 8 bases and the J gene lost 4 bases, with 23 bases spanning the gap. CDR3 nucleotide sequence: TGTGCCAGCGGCGGGTTGGGGGCTGAAGACGGCACTGAAGCTTTCTTT. Amino acid sequence: CASGGLGAEDGTEAFF.

This clone was counted once. V gene TRBV15 combines with J gene TRBJ2-5; D possibly corresponds to TRBD1 (5 bases). The CDR3 contains 15 residues. Trimming removed 2 bases from V and 5 bases from J, with 15 bases in between. Per the germline V gene, CDR1 is LNHNV and CDR2 is YYDKDF (reference sequence). The CDR3 loop reads CATSRRSLDMETQYF. The DNA of the CDR3 is TGTGCCACCAGCAGACGGTCCCTGGACATGGAGACCCAGTACTTC. Combining the CDR3 with reference TRBV15 and TRBJ2-5 gives the whole variable domain DAMVIQNPRYQVTQFGKPVTLSCSQTLNHNVMYWYQQKSSQAPKLLFHYYDKDFNNEADTPDNFQSRRPNTSFCFLDIRSPGLGDTAMYLCATSRRSLDMETQYFGPGTRLLVL.

V is TRBV3-1 (or the pseudogene TRBV3-2) and J is TRBJ1-2, with TRBD1 as a possible D gene (5 bases). The CDR3 length is 15 residues. Germline loops: CDR1 LGHDT, CDR2 YNNKEL (reference sequence). Trimming removed 4 bases from V and 4 bases from J, with 16 bases in between. The CDR3 nucleotides read TGTGCCAGCAGCCTAAGGGACGGGAGGCCCTATGGCTACACCTTC. Residues: CASSLRDGRPYGYTF.

This chain links TRBV24-1 with TRBJ2-3; D ambiguous. The CDR3 runs 14 residues. The germline gives CDR1 KGHDR, CDR2 SFDVKD. V was shortened by 4 bases and J by 2 bases, with 9 bases between the two germline ends. DNA for the CDR3: TGTGCCACCAGTGACCCGACTTACACAGATACGCAGTATTTT. This translates into CATSDPTYTDTQYF.

This rearrangement joins TRBV2 to TRBJ2-1; 13 nucleotides align to TRBD2. The J segment lost 7 bases and the V segment lost 6 bases, leaving 6 bases of the junction unmatched. This CDR3 is built from 15 residues. The germline V gene has CDR1 SNHLY and CDR2 FYNNEI. The CDR3 spells CASRDMGLAGNEQFF. CDR3 bases: TGTGCCAGCAGAGACATGGGACTAGCGGGGAATGAGCAGTTCTTC.

This chain joins TRBV7-2 and TRBJ2-1, with 13 bases fitting TRBD2. The CDR3 has 16 residues. J was trimmed by 6 bases and V by 5 bases; bases with no gene match: 7. Germline V gene sequence: CDR1 SGHTA, CDR2 FQGNSA. The CDR3 here is CASSAARTSGSNEQFF. DNA of the CDR3: TGTGCCAGCAGCGCCGCCAGGACTAGCGGGAGCAATGAGCAGTTCTTC.

The genes are TRBV3-1 (or the pseudogene TRBV3-2) and TRBJ1-1, with a possible D match to TRBD1 (5 bases). Looked up from germline, CDR1 is LGHDT and CDR2 is YNNKEL (reference sequence). Between the trimmed V and J ends, which lost 5 bases and 3 bases, there was a span of 13 bases. This CDR3 contains 14 residues. The CDR3 coding sequence is TGTGCCAGCAGCTCCCACGGGGGGTACACTGAAGCTTTCTTT. Protein product: CASSSHGGYTEAFF.

The V and J genes are TRBV10-3 and TRBJ2-2; 9 positions match TRBD1. V lost 0 bases to trimming and J lost 6 bases; unmatched junction nucleotides: 8. The CDR3 is made up of 17 amino acids. CDR1 ENHRY and CDR2 SYGVKD come from the germline V gene. The CDR3 sequence: CAISESVGQGKPGELFF. CDR3 sequence (DNA): TGTGCCATCAGTGAGTCGGTCGGACAGGGGAAGCCCGGGGAGCTGTTTTTT.